This entry concerns a single T cell receptor beta chain. Antigen specificity is unknown. These data belong to a study of identical twins. Study-level findings and limits: Insertions were fewer in abundant cord blood beta clonotypes, whereas memory repertoires showed none of this pattern.

Template switching, a step in the protocol, added a universal primer site, and cDNA carried unique molecular identifiers. TCRdb re-analysed the 5' RACE reads in MiXCR, keeping a single row per CDR3 protein. The table records a few hundred thousand distinct CDR3 sequences, 9.5% to 10% of them present only once. CDR3 length: 12 residues. Germline CDR1 is SQVTM and CDR2 is ANQGSEA. V lost 7 bases and J 4 bases, leaving 13 bases between the germline ends. These data are also associated with another study on yellow fever vaccine responses in identical twins.

The genes are TRBV29-1 and TRBJ1-1, with D perhaps matching TRBD1 (5 bases). The TCR was taken from a woman between 18 and 29 years old in good health. The sequenced sample was PBMCs. This CDR3 reads CSAGGRGTEAFF. The CDR3 DNA is TGCAGCGCCGGTGGGAGGGGCACTGAAGCTTTCTTT.